This T cell receptor beta chain was sequenced for a study of CD8 T cells in Susac syndrome. The CDR3 has 16 amino acids. The germline CDR1 and CDR2 sequences are SGHDN and FVKESK. Trimming cost V 4 bases and J 9 bases; bases outside gene matches: 13. An amount of RNA that ranged from 0.5 to 1 ug was reverse transcribed with random hexamers. The amplification used immunoSEQ multiplex PCR on TCR beta CDR3; it spanned 54 Vbeta and 13 Jbeta. TCRdb re-called the immunoSEQ multiplex PCR reads through MiXCR, storing one row per CDR3 protein. The sample records some 200,000 distinct CDR3 sequences, around 95% being singletons.

The TCR sequence derives from a human donor with Susac syndrome. Material: CD4+ T cells from PBMCs. This chain joins TRBV14 and TRBJ2-1; 9 nucleotides align to TRBD2. The CDR3 bases are TGTGCCAGCAGCCTCGTCGCCGGCGGGGGGGCCGGTGAGCAGTTCTTC. Translation: CASSLVAGGGAGEQFF.